The 17 T cell receptor beta chains given below trace back to one sample, sequenced in a study of blood T cell repertoires in COVID-19. Using immunoSEQ multiplex PCR, the repertoire was profiled, and TCRdb retains in-frame clones only, with some absent. The sample holds about 130,000 clones; more than 80% are singletons and the top ten take 10% to 15%. Source material: peripheral blood. The receptors were gathered from a woman in her sixties with acute or convalescent COVID-19.

The chain couples TRBV12-5 to TRBJ1-3; D gene ambiguous. The V gene's germline CDR1 is LGHNT and CDR2 FRNRAP. The CDR3 is 13 residues long. Trimming stripped 7 bases from V and 4 bases from J, with 11 bases between. In DNA, the CDR3 is TGTGCTAGTGCCCGGGGAAGCGGAAACACCATATATTTT. Translation gives CASARGSGNTIYF.

The chain joins TRBV6-5 to TRBJ2-1, with D unclear. Germline V CDR1 and CDR2: MNHEY, SVGAGI. The CDR3 is 13 residues long. V dropped 10 bases and J dropped 0 bases, with 10 bases sitting between them. The CDR3 DNA is TGTGCCACCAGGAGTCTCTCCTACAATGAGCAGTTCTTC. Translated, it gives CATRSLSYNEQFF.

The chain couples TRBV6-5 to TRBJ2-5, with unresolved D. The length of the CDR3 is 13 residues. Germline loops: CDR1 MNHEY, CDR2 SVGAGI. Trimming cost V 8 bases and J 1 base, with 11 bases left between them. CDR3: CASGSRRQETQYF. The CDR3 DNA reads as TGTGCCAGCGGGTCGCGGCGCCAAGAGACCCAGTACTTC.

The chain is built from TRBV12-3 or TRBV12-4 and TRBJ1-1, with 7 bases identical to TRBD1. J gave up 7 bases and V 3 bases, and 5 bases lay outside the gene matches. This CDR3 is built from 13 residues. The chain's CDR3 is CASSFSGTDEAFF. The CDR3 DNA reads TGTGCCAGCAGTTTCTCCGGGACAGATGAAGCTTTCTTT.

Worth noting for this clone: The junction shows a germline mismatch at one end, possibly a read error. In DNA, the CDR3 is TGTGCCAACAGTCGGGGGGGGCGACAAGAGACCCAGTACTTC. This translates into CANSRGGRQETQYF. This chain connects TRBV2 to TRBJ2-5; 8 bases line up with TRBD2. This CDR3 is built from 14 residues. Per the germline V gene, CDR1 is SNHLY and CDR2 is FYNNEI.

The genes are TRBV7-8 and TRBJ1-1, with a possible D match to TRBD1 (6 bases). Per germline, CDR1 SGHVS and CDR2 FQNEAQ. Trimming removed 5 bases at V and 4 bases at J, with 11 bases between. The CDR3 totals 13 residues. CDR3 amino acids: CASSNGQFTEAFF. Here the CDR3 DNA reads TGTGCCAGCAGCAACGGACAGTTCACTGAAGCTTTCTTT. The full variable domain, in which reference TRBV7-8 and TRBJ1-1 provide the parts outside the CDR3, is GAGVSQSPRYKVAKRGQDVALRCDPISGHVSLFWYQQALGQGPEFLTYFQNEAQLDKSGLPSDRFFAERPEGSVSTLKIQRTQQEDSAVYLCASSNGQFTEAFFGQGTRLTVV.

J is TRBJ1-2 and V is TRBV7-3, with TRBD1 as a possible D gene (5 bases). Trimming removed 6 bases from V and 4 bases from J, with 12 bases in between. CDR1 is SGHTA, CDR2 FQGTGA, per germline. The CDR3 runs 13 residues. Here the CDR3 DNA reads TGTGCCAGCAGTAAACGGGGGTTCTATGGCTACACCTTC. Its translation is CASSKRGFYGYTF.

The chain couples TRBV5-6 to TRBJ1-2, with D unresolved. This CDR3 has 15 amino acids. With 4 bases removed from V and 0 bases from J, the gap between germline ends came to 13 bases. CDR1 and CDR2 from the germline V gene are SGHDT and YYEEEE. CDR3 bases: TGTGCCAGCAGCCGAGCCAGGTTTTCTAACTATGGCTACACCTTC. This sequence encodes CASSRARFSNYGYTF.

There are a few counts of this clone. The chain uses TRBV7-3 and TRBJ1-6; D call uncertain. Germline V lookup: CDR1 SGHTA, CDR2 FQGTGA. This CDR3 region has 13 residues. Trimming pared 5 bases from V and 6 bases from J, leaving 8 bases between. The CDR3 spells CASSPVANSPLHF. The CDR3 DNA follows: TGTGCCAGCAGCCCTGTGGCTAATTCACCCCTCCACTTT.

The chain joins TRBV10-3 to TRBJ2-5; 9 positions agree with TRBD1. CDR1 ENHRY and CDR2 SYGVKD come from the germline V gene. Trimming took 10 bases from V and 5 from J; bases not matched to a gene: 14. CDR3 length: 15 amino acids. CDR3 sequence: CATIRGDREKETQYF. The CDR3 DNA reads TGTGCCACTATTCGGGGGGACAGGGAAAAGGAGACCCAGTACTTC.

This clone was seen a handful of times. The V call is TRBV2, the J call TRBJ1-3; D remains unclear. Germline loops: CDR1 SNHLY, CDR2 FYNNEI. Trimming stripped 5 bases from V and 4 bases from J, with 18 bases between. This CDR3 comprises 16 residues. For the CDR3, the DNA is TGTGCCAGCAGTCTTCGAAACGCCCTAACGGGAAACACCATATATTTT. Protein sequence: CASSLRNALTGNTIYF.

The rearrangement uses TRBV6-4 and TRBJ2-2, with a weak D call TRBD1 (6 bases). V was trimmed by 8 bases and J by 0 bases, leaving 10 bases between them. The germline V gene encodes CDR1 MRHNA and CDR2 SNTAGT. CDR3 length: 14 amino acids. CDR3 DNA: TGTGCCAGCGGCCGGGACACGAACACCGGGGAGCTGTTTTTT. Protein: CASGRDTNTGELFF.

The rearrangement uses TRBV30 and TRBJ1-3; 7 nucleotides align to TRBD1. Germline CDR1 reads GTSNPN; CDR2 reads SVGIG (reference sequence). This CDR3 spans 14 amino acids. The J segment lost 8 bases and the V segment lost 0 bases, leaving 7 bases of the junction unmatched. In DNA form, the CDR3 reads TGTGCCTGGAGTGTATCGGGACAGTGGGACACCATATATTTT. Translating gives CAWSVSGQWDTIYF.

This clone was detected a few times. The gene calls are TRBV5-4 and TRBJ1-4; possibly TRBD1 for D (5 bases). Trimming took off 2 bases at V and 7 bases at J, with 18 bases between the two ends. Germline V gene sequence: CDR1 SGHNT, CDR2 YYREEE (reference sequence). The length of the CDR3 is 16 residues. The CDR3 here is CASSFRMGGGGEKLFF. The CDR3 nucleotides are TGTGCCAGCAGCTTCCGGATGGGGGGAGGAGGTGAAAAACTGTTTTTT.

The chain employs TRBV2 and TRBJ1-1; 10 nucleotides match TRBD1. In germline, CDR1 is SNHLY, CDR2 FYNNEI. V was clipped by 9 bases and J by 2 bases; unmatched bases: 3. The CDR3 loop spans 13 amino acids. The CDR3 spells CARGTGANTEAFF. Written as DNA, the CDR3 is TGTGCCAGGGGGACAGGGGCCAACACTGAAGCTTTCTTT.

This clone is a singleton in its sample. The rearrangement links TRBV19 to TRBJ1-5, with D perhaps TRBD1 (5 bases). There are 14 residues in the CDR3. CDR1 LNHDA and CDR2 SQIVND come from the germline V gene (reference sequence). V lost 5 bases and J 2 bases, leaving 10 bases between the germline ends. The CDR3 region has the DNA TGTGCCAGTAGTCAAATAGGGGGCAATCAGCCCCAGCATTTT. Translating gives CASSQIGGNQPQHF.

The rearrangement links TRBV30 to TRBJ1-1; possible D gene TRBD1, 5 bases. The V gene's germline CDR1 is GTSNPN and CDR2 SVGIG (reference sequence). CDR3 length equals 17 residues. V lost 2 bases and J 4 bases, leaving 23 bases between the germline ends. The CDR3 bases are TGTGCCTGGAGTCCTTACCCCCCGACAGTACTTCCCACTGAAGCTTTCTTT. Protein: CAWSPYPPTVLPTEAFF.